This T cell receptor (beta chain) stems from a study of a mutant IDH1 vaccine in newly diagnosed glioma. Whole-study context: Across weeks 1, 3, 5, 7, 11, 15, 19 and 23, patients received a vaccination each time, eight in all. The first vaccination came 4-6 weeks after radiotherapy alone, or with temozolomide cycles.

J was trimmed by 0 bases and V by 6 bases; bases with no gene match: 5. CDR3 length: 14 amino acids. Germline CDR1 reads MDHEN; CDR2 reads SYDVKM. Sequencing was performed with immunoSEQ multiplex PCR; in TCRdb, only in-frame clones are kept and a portion is missing. The sample gives approximately 44,000 clones, approximately 89% of which show up once; just under 4% is in the top ten. As to time point: week 23, last vaccination. Every single dose of the vaccine, 300 ug of mutant IDH1 20-mer peptide, came with topical imiquimod. In the case of this clone: What it binds is not known.

The sample consisted of PBMCs, taken from a glioma patient whose treatment included an IDH1 peptide vaccine. The sequence was obtained from a man aged 45 to 65 with glioma. This chain links TRBV28 with TRBJ2-7; 7 bases align to TRBD1. CDR3 amino acids: CASRGTVSSYEQYF. The CDR3 DNA follows: TGTGCCAGCAGGGGGACAGTTAGCTCCTACGAGCAGTACTTC.